The next 28 T cell receptor beta chains were all read from a single sample in a study of blood T cell repertoires in COVID-19. The method was immunoSEQ multiplex PCR; TCRdb's version includes in-frame clones alone and lacks a portion of them. The sample comprises approximately 190,000 clones, around four fifths of which are singletons, and 20% rests with the top ten. Source material: peripheral blood. All receptors derive from a human donor in a cohort sampled during active COVID-19.

This chain connects TRBV6-5 to TRBJ2-5, with TRBD1 identical over 7 bases. Germline-derived CDR1 and CDR2 are MNHEY and SVGAGI. V was pared by 5 bases and J by 4 bases, with 7 bases of the junction left unmatched. This CDR3 has 14 residues. CDR3 in DNA: TGTGCCAGCAGTCGCTCAGGGACAGTAGAGACCCAGTACTTC. This gives the protein CASSRSGTVETQYF.

The sample holds a few counts of this clone. V gene TRBV12-3 or TRBV12-4 combines with J gene TRBJ1-5, with unresolved D. There are 13 residues in the CDR3. V was trimmed by 3 bases and J by 10 bases, leaving 13 bases between them. CDR3 amino acids: CASSLTGIIPQHF. Written as DNA, the CDR3 is TGTGCCAGCAGTTTGACGGGGATCATTCCCCAGCATTTT.

The chain has TRBV4-2 and TRBJ1-2; no clear D gene. The CDR3 loop spans 15 amino acids. Deletions cut 4 bases from V and 2 bases from J, with 14 bases between. CDR1 and CDR2 from the germline V gene are LGHNA and YNFKEQ. CDR3: CASSPGLRWNYGYTF. The DNA for the CDR3 is TGTGCCAGCAGCCCAGGCCTCCGGTGGAACTATGGCTACACCTTC.

The V gene is TRBV19, the J gene TRBJ2-1, with D possibly being TRBD2 (5 bases). V lost 3 bases to trimming and J lost 7 bases, with 13 bases between them. Looked up from germline, CDR1 is LNHDA and CDR2 is SQIVND (reference sequence). The CDR3 has 14 amino acids. Here the CDR3 reads CASSIGVNRNEQFF. The CDR3 nucleotides are TGTGCCAGTAGTATCGGGGTAAACCGGAATGAGCAGTTCTTC. The variable domain in full, with the rest retrieved from reference TRBV19 and TRBJ2-1, is DGGITQSPKYLFRKEGQNVTLSCEQNLNHDAMYWYRQDPGQGLRLIYYSQIVNDFQKGDIAEGYSVSREKKESFPLTVTSAQKNPTAFYLCASSIGVNRNEQFFGPGTRLTVL.

This chain joins TRBV27 and TRBJ1-6, with 9 positions matching TRBD1. The CDR3 sequence is 15 residues long. J gave up 10 bases and V 9 bases, and 13 bases lay outside the gene matches. Germline V CDR1 and CDR2: MNHEY, SMNVEV (reference sequence). Here the CDR3 reads CASRWDRAGLSPLHF. The CDR3 nucleotides are TGTGCCAGTAGATGGGACAGGGCGGGCCTCTCACCCCTCCACTTT.

The J gene is TRBJ1-1, the V gene TRBV10-3; perhaps TRBD1 as D (5 bases). Germline CDR1 reads ENHRY; CDR2 reads SYGVKD. This CDR3 contains 15 residues. Trimming shortened V by 2 bases and J by 2 bases, and 12 bases separated the two germline ends. The CDR3 DNA is TGTGCCATCAGTGAGGCCCAGGGCCGAAACACTGAAGCTTTCTTT. Residues: CAISEAQGRNTEAFF.

The chain carries TRBV14 and TRBJ2-5; D unclear. CDR1 SGHDN and CDR2 FVKESK come from the germline V gene. Trimming removed 1 base at V and 2 bases at J, with 14 bases between. This CDR3 spans 16 amino acids. The CDR3 loop is CASSQVTAWMQETQYF. The CDR3 nucleotides read TGTGCCAGCAGCCAAGTTACAGCTTGGATGCAAGAGACCCAGTACTTC. Complete variable domain (other parts from reference TRBV14 and TRBJ2-5): EAGVTQFPSHSVIEKGQTVTLRCDPISGHDNLYWYRRVMGKEIKFLLHFVKESKQDESGMPNNRFLAERTGGTYSTLKVQPAELEDSGVYFCASSQVTAWMQETQYFGPGTRLLVL.

The chain employs TRBV5-4 and TRBJ2-5; tentatively, D is TRBD2 (7 bases). CDR3 length: 12 amino acids. Germline CDR1 is SGHNT and CDR2 is YYREEE (reference sequence). V was shortened by 4 bases and J by 12 bases, with 16 bases between the two germline ends. In DNA, the CDR3 is TGTGCCAGCAGCAGGGGGGGATTAACGGAGTACTTC. Its translation is CASSRGGLTEYF.

The J gene is TRBJ2-5, the V gene TRBV10-3, with a tentative D call TRBD2 (7 bases). The CDR3 totals 16 residues. V was trimmed by 8 bases and J by 4 bases, leaving 23 bases between them. The germline CDR1 and CDR2 sequences are ENHRY and SYGVKD. The CDR3 nucleotides are TGTGCCATCTCGCGTGGGACGGGGGGCGCGTCAGAGACCCAGTACTTC. This translates into CAISRGTGGASETQYF.

The gene calls are TRBV10-3 and TRBJ2-7, with TRBD2 matching over 9 bases. V shed 8 bases and J 4 bases; nucleotides not matched to a gene: 18. Germline values: CDR1 ENHRY, CDR2 SYGVKD. The CDR3 extends over 17 amino acids. This CDR3 reads CAIGPGETSGASYEQYF. The CDR3 coding sequence is TGTGCCATCGGTCCGGGAGAGACTAGCGGAGCCTCTTACGAGCAGTACTTC.

This sequence joins TRBV6-1 and TRBJ2-3; the D gene is possibly TRBD2 (5 bases). CDR3 size: 16 residues. Trimming cost V 2 bases and J 1 base, with 13 bases left between them. The germline CDR1 and CDR2 sequences are MNHNS and SASEGT. This chain's CDR3 is CASSETLSGGTDTQYF. CDR3 coding DNA: TGTGCCAGCAGTGAAACTCTGAGCGGTGGCACAGATACGCAGTATTTT.

The chain has TRBV21-1 and TRBJ2-2; the tabulated D call, TRBD2, remains unverified against the DNA. TRBV21-1 is assigned pseudogene status. This CDR3 region has 16 residues. The CDR3 region is CASQLRRGTNTGELFF. Written as DNA, the CDR3 is TGTGCCAGCCAATTGCGGAGAGGGACGAACACCGGGGAGCTGTTTTTT.

V and J are TRBV19 and TRBJ2-7, with D maybe TRBD2 (6 bases). Trimming removed 2 bases at V and 2 bases at J, with 13 bases between. There are 15 residues in the CDR3. Germline V gives CDR1 LNHDA, CDR2 SQIVND (reference sequence). The CDR3 DNA follows: TGTGCCAGTAGTATAAATGGGCGCGGGACCTACGAGCAGTACTTC. It is translated as CASSINGRGTYEQYF. Together with reference TRBV19 and TRBJ2-7, the CDR3 gives the full variable domain: DGGITQSPKYLFRKEGQNVTLSCEQNLNHDAMYWYRQDPGQGLRLIYYSQIVNDFQKGDIAEGYSVSREKKESFPLTVTSAQKNPTAFYLCASSINGRGTYEQYFGPGTRLTVT.

The rearrangement links TRBV5-1 to TRBJ2-3, with D hard to call. V lost 0 bases and J lost 5, with 13 bases in between. CDR3 size: 15 residues. Germline V gene sequence: CDR1 SGHRS, CDR2 YFSETQ. The CDR3 loop is CASSLGLRLGDTQYF. The CDR3 DNA is TGCGCCAGCAGCTTGGGTCTCAGACTCGGAGATACGCAGTATTTT.

The rearrangement links TRBV18 to TRBJ2-1; D gene ambiguous. V lost 1 base, J lost 0 bases, and 7 bases lay in between. This CDR3 has 15 residues. The germline V gene has CDR1 KGHSH and CDR2 LQKENI. In nucleotides, the CDR3 is TGTGCCAGCTCACCACGCGAGAGCTCCTACAATGAGCAGTTCTTC. Protein product: CASSPRESSYNEQFF.

This clone was counted a single time. CDR3 sequence reads: CASSLSGGREQFF. CDR3 in DNA: TGTGCCAGCAGCTTATCAGGAGGGCGGGAGCAGTTCTTC. V and J are TRBV7-9 and TRBJ2-1; D may be TRBD2 (6 bases). Germline-derived CDR1 and CDR2 are SEHNR and FQNEAQ (reference sequence). Trimming removed 2 bases from V and 10 bases from J, with 12 bases in between. CDR3 size: 13 residues.

The chain has TRBV2 and TRBJ1-1; 7 bases map to TRBD1. CDR3 length equals 14 residues. The V segment lost 11 bases and the J segment 2 bases; nucleotides outside the gene matches: 11. The germline V gene encodes CDR1 SNHLY and CDR2 FYNNEI. CDR3 coding DNA: TGTGCCTCCCGACGGGACAGAAGAAACACTGAAGCTTTCTTT. Amino acids: CASRRDRRNTEAFF.

The chain couples TRBV11-3 to TRBJ1-2; D unclear. V shed 2 bases and J shed 8 bases, with 12 bases lying between them. The CDR3 sequence is 13 residues long. CDR1 and CDR2 (germline): SGHNT, YENEEA. CDR3 sequence (DNA): TGTGCCAGCAGCTTATCGGGAAGGGTCGGCTACACCTTC. Its protein product is CASSLSGRVGYTF.

The V and J genes are TRBV5-1 and TRBJ2-7; 8 nucleotides match TRBD2. V was clipped by 4 bases and J by 1 base; unmatched bases: 7. Germline V gives CDR1 SGHRS, CDR2 YFSETQ. The CDR3 loop spans 15 amino acids. The CDR3 DNA reads TGCGCCAGCAGCATTGATAGCGGGGATTCCTACGAGCAGTACTTC. Translation gives CASSIDSGDSYEQYF.

The V call is TRBV27, the J call TRBJ2-2; maybe TRBD2 (6 bases). This CDR3 has 16 residues. Germline loops: CDR1 MNHEY, CDR2 SMNVEV (reference sequence). With 5 bases removed from V and 1 base from J, the gap between germline ends came to 14 bases. As DNA, the CDR3 is TGTGCCAGCAGTGGACCCGGGACTCAGAACACCGGGGAGCTGTTTTTT. It yields the protein CASSGPGTQNTGELFF.

V and J are TRBV7-9 and TRBJ2-5, with a tentative D call TRBD2 (7 bases). The CDR3 is made up of 18 amino acids. Looked up from germline, CDR1 is SEHNR and CDR2 is FQNEAQ (reference sequence). V lost 3 bases, J lost 1 base, and 21 bases lay in between. The DNA of the CDR3 is TGTGCCAGCAGCTTGGGAGGGGGTGAAGTCTGGACCCAAGAGACCCAGTACTTC. As protein: CASSLGGGEVWTQETQYF.

This chain uses TRBV28 with TRBJ1-2, with D possibly TRBD1 on 5 matching bases. From germline, CDR1 is MDHEN and CDR2 SYDVKM. Trimming pared 4 bases from V and 0 bases from J, leaving 12 bases between. The length of the CDR3 is 15 residues. This chain's CDR3 is CASSSPGLANYGYTF. The DNA of the CDR3 is TGTGCCAGCAGTTCGCCAGGGCTAGCTAACTATGGCTACACCTTC.

The chain joins TRBV4-1 to TRBJ1-1, with 10 bases identical to TRBD1. Trimming cost V 4 bases and J 11 bases; bases outside gene matches: 19. CDR3 length: 17 residues. Germline assignment: CDR1 MGHRA and CDR2 YSYEKL. The CDR3 loop is CASSPFPRLRDRGLAFF. Written as DNA, the CDR3 is TGCGCCAGCAGCCCTTTCCCAAGACTCCGGGACAGGGGCTTGGCTTTCTTT.

A few counts support this clone. The chain joins TRBV19 to TRBJ2-2, with 7 bases identical to TRBD2. Germline-derived CDR1 and CDR2 are LNHDA and SQIVND (reference sequence). The ends lost 1 base at V and 7 bases at J; junction bases unmatched: 3. This CDR3 contains 14 residues. The DNA of the CDR3 is TGTGCCAGTAGTATAGTCTTAGCGGGCGGGGAGCTGTTTTTT. This encodes CASSIVLAGGELFF. The whole variable domain, filled in from reference TRBV19 and TRBJ2-2, reads DGGITQSPKYLFRKEGQNVTLSCEQNLNHDAMYWYRQDPGQGLRLIYYSQIVNDFQKGDIAEGYSVSREKKESFPLTVTSAQKNPTAFYLCASSIVLAGGELFFGEGSRLTVL.

This clone was observed once. The V and J genes are TRBV27 and TRBJ1-5; D is perhaps TRBD1 (5 bases). This CDR3 is built from 17 residues. CDR1 is MNHEY, CDR2 SMNVEV, per germline (reference sequence). V lost 7 bases, J lost 0 bases, and 19 bases lay in between. The CDR3 here is CASKTGHNKGSNQPQHF. DNA of the CDR3: TGTGCCAGCAAAACCGGACACAACAAGGGTAGCAATCAGCCCCAGCATTTT.

The chain combines TRBV19 with TRBJ1-5; TRBD1 matches at 7 bases. V shed 6 bases, J shed 0 bases, and the junction held 11 bases outside the gene matches. The germline CDR1 and CDR2 sequences are LNHDA and SQIVND (reference sequence). CDR3 length: 17 residues. CDR3 sequence (DNA): TGTGCCAGTAGCCTAACCAACAGGGGAGGTAGCAATCAGCCCCAGCATTTT. Protein product: CASSLTNRGGSNQPQHF. The variable domain in full, with the rest retrieved from reference TRBV19 and TRBJ1-5, is DGGITQSPKYLFRKEGQNVTLSCEQNLNHDAMYWYRQDPGQGLRLIYYSQIVNDFQKGDIAEGYSVSREKKESFPLTVTSAQKNPTAFYLCASSLTNRGGSNQPQHFGDGTRLSIL.

To note about this clone: The same CDR3 is also encoded by other DNA sequences in this sample. V usage is TRBV3-1 (or the pseudogene TRBV3-2) and J usage is TRBJ1-4, with D possibly TRBD1 on 6 matching bases. Germline CDR1 is LGHDT and CDR2 is YNNKEL (reference sequence). This CDR3 is built from 16 residues. V was pared by 1 base and J by 7 bases, with 16 bases between. The CDR3 DNA follows: TGTGCCAGCAGCCAAGGGTTACAGGGCGGAGGTGAAAAACTGTTTTTT. Translation gives CASSQGLQGGGEKLFF.

V gene TRBV28 combines with J gene TRBJ1-2, with D uncertain. There are 15 residues in the CDR3. V shed 7 bases and J shed 8 bases, with 23 bases lying between them. Germline V lookup: CDR1 MDHEN, CDR2 SYDVKM. The DNA for the CDR3 is TGTGCCAGCAACCAGGCGTTTGGGTCTTTGCAGGGCTACACCTTC. Translation: CASNQAFGSLQGYTF.